This TCR beta chain was identified during a study of cytomegalovirus exposure and HLA in healthy donors. Study-wide results and limits: Per a prior analysis, the majority of TCR beta V segments were productive roughly 87% or roughly 30% of the time.

J gave up 5 bases and V 5 bases, and 1 base lay outside the gene matches. The CDR3 spans 13 residues. Germline CDR1 MNHEY, CDR2 SMNVEV (reference sequence). It was with 60 Vbeta and 13 Jbeta primers that the PCR ran. Clones were read by immunoSEQ multiplex PCR, and TCRdb kept only the in-frame ones, dropping some. The sample contains 100,000 to 150,000 clones, more than 65% of which appear only once. Concerning this clone itself: What it binds is unknown.

The sequenced sample consisted of PBMCs. This sequence originates from a human donor in good health. The gene calls are TRBV27 and TRBJ1-2, with 11 bases matching TRBD1. In DNA, the CDR3 is TGTGCCAGCAGTCGGGACAGGGGGTATGGCTACACCTTC. Its protein product is CASSRDRGYGYTF.